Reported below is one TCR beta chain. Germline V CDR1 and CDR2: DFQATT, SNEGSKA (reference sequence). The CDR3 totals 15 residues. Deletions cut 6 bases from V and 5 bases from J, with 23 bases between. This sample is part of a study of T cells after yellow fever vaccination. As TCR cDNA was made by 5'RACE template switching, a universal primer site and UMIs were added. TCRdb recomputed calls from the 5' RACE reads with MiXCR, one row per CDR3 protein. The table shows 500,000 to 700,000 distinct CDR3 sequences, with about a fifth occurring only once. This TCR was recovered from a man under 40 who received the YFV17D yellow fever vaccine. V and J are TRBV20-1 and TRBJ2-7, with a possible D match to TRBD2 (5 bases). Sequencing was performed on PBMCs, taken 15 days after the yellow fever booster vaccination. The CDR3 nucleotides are TGCAGTGCCCAAAACCCTATAGGCGGGTTAAACGAGCAGTACTTC. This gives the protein CSAQNPIGGLNEQYF.